Each of the 24 T cell receptor beta chains below was sequenced from the same sample in a study of blood T cell repertoires in COVID-19. TCRdb's table, derived via immunoSEQ multiplex PCR, lists solely in-frame clones and lacks some. The table lists about 440,000 clones, about 91% of them singletons. The specimen was peripheral blood. These TCRs come from a woman aged 45-65 years with COVID-19, enrolled during active disease.

This clone appeared a few times. The V and J genes are TRBV7-7 and TRBJ1-5; D ambiguous. Per the germline V gene, CDR1 is SSHAT and CDR2 is FNYEAQ (reference sequence). V was pared by 1 base and J by 5 bases, with 12 bases between. The CDR3 spans 15 residues. In nucleotides, the CDR3 is TGTGCCAGCAGCTTAGAGCGGAGGGCCTATCAGCCCCAGCATTTT. The encoded protein is CASSLERRAYQPQHF.

The chain joins TRBV28 to TRBJ1-6; 8 bases match TRBD1. J gave up 11 bases and V 4 bases, and 7 bases lay outside the gene matches. Germline V lookup: CDR1 MDHEN, CDR2 SYDVKM. This CDR3 is 14 amino acids long. The CDR3 DNA sequence: TGTGCCAGCAGTTCGGACAGGGTGGAGGCACCCCTCCACTTT. It codes for CASSSDRVEAPLHF. Full variable domain (remainder filled in from reference TRBV28 and TRBJ1-6): DVKVTQSSRYLVKRTGEKVFLECVQDMDHENMFWYRQDPGLGLRLIYFSYDVKMKEKGDIPEGYSVSREKKERFSLILESASTNQTSMYLCASSSDRVEAPLHFGNGTRLTVT.

The CDR3 DNA reads as TGTGCCAGTAGTGCCTCGACAGGGGCCCAGCATTTT. As protein: CASSASTGAQHF. The chain joins TRBV19 to TRBJ1-5, with 8 nucleotides matching TRBD1. The CDR3 extends over 12 amino acids. Germline CDR1 reads LNHDA; CDR2 reads SQIVND (reference sequence). Trimming took 5 bases from V and 11 from J; bases not matched to a gene: 5.

The chain couples TRBV2 to TRBJ1-1; TRBD1 might be the D (5 bases). The CDR3 runs 15 residues. Deletions cut 2 bases from V and 6 bases from J, with 16 bases between. The germline V gene encodes CDR1 SNHLY and CDR2 FYNNEI. CDR3 coding DNA: TGTGCCAGCAGTGAATTAGGTGGGGGGGTGGCTGAAGCTTTCTTT. This translates into CASSELGGGVAEAFF.

This clone was seen a single time. The DNA for the CDR3 is TGTGCCTGGGGGGTCGAGTGGAGCACTGAAGCTTTCTTT. This codes for CAWGVEWSTEAFF. The V gene is TRBV30, the J gene TRBJ1-1; no reliable D call. Germline CDR1 and CDR2: GTSNPN and SVGIG (reference sequence). Trimming stripped 5 bases from V and 4 bases from J, with 14 bases between. The CDR3 sequence is 13 residues long.

In this sample, this clone turned up a few times. This chain connects TRBV6-2 or TRBV6-3 to TRBJ1-1; 7 bases match TRBD1. The CDR3 runs 13 residues. CDR1 is MNHEY and CDR2 is SVGEGT in the germline V gene. With 4 bases clipped from V and 3 bases from J, the junction kept 2 bases outside the gene matches. CDR3 amino acids: CASSSTGDTEAFF. CDR3 nucleotides: TGTGCCAGCAGTTCCACAGGGGACACTGAAGCTTTCTTT.

For this clone: At the DNA level, this CDR3 is encoded by other sequences in the same sample as well. The V and J genes are TRBV3-1 (or the pseudogene TRBV3-2) and TRBJ1-1, with a weak D call TRBD1 (5 bases). Germline assignment: CDR1 LGHDT and CDR2 YNNKEL (reference sequence). The V end lost 1 base, the J end lost 5 bases, and 8 bases lay between the germline ends. The CDR3 is made up of 13 amino acids. The CDR3 region has the DNA TGTGCCAGCAGCCAAGGGGGGGGTACTGAAGCTTTCTTT. The encoded protein is CASSQGGGTEAFF.

This sequence joins TRBV9 and TRBJ2-7; no firm D call. Germline CDR1 reads SGDLS; CDR2 reads YYNGEE. The CDR3 spans 11 residues. V lost 2 bases, J lost 5 bases, and 5 bases lay in between. Here the CDR3 reads CASSVPHEQYF. CDR3 in DNA: TGTGCCAGCAGCGTCCCTCACGAGCAGTACTTC. Filled out from reference TRBV9 and TRBJ2-7, the complete variable domain reads DSGVTQTPKHLITATGQRVTLRCSPRSGDLSVYWYQQSLDQGLQFLIQYYNGEERAKGNILERFSAQQFPDLHSELNLSSLELGDSALYFCASSVPHEQYFGPGTRLTVT.

The rearrangement uses TRBV15 and TRBJ2-7, with 10 bases identical to TRBD1. The length of the CDR3 is 15 residues. Germline CDR1 reads LNHNV; CDR2 reads YYDKDF (reference sequence). The junction had 12 bases not matched to a gene; V was cut back by 3 bases and J by 10 bases. CDR3 in amino acids: CATSSSSGTGVIQYF. The CDR3, as DNA: TGTGCCACCAGCAGCTCTTCCGGGACAGGGGTTATCCAGTACTTC.

The rearrangement joins TRBV5-1 to TRBJ2-7; TRBD1 matches 7 bases. V was clipped by 8 bases and J by 3 bases; unmatched bases: 11. This CDR3 comprises 14 residues. Germline values: CDR1 SGHRS, CDR2 YFSETQ. The CDR3 spells CARPHRDSVYEQYF. CDR3 bases: TGCGCCAGGCCTCACCGGGACAGTGTCTACGAGCAGTACTTC.

The gene calls are TRBV5-4 and TRBJ1-1; weak D call: TRBD1 (6 bases). The CDR3 sequence is 14 residues long. CDR1 and CDR2 from the germline V gene are SGHNT and YYREEE (reference sequence). Trimming removed 6 bases at V and 1 base at J, with 13 bases between. CDR3 loop: CASNLGGANTEAFF. DNA for the CDR3: TGTGCCAGCAACCTGGGGGGGGCGAACACTGAAGCTTTCTTT.

This clone appeared once. The chain joins TRBV4-2 to TRBJ2-7; 10 bases agree with TRBD1. Germline CDR1 LGHNA, CDR2 YNFKEQ. J was trimmed by 2 bases and V by 5 bases; bases with no gene match: 6. The CDR3 length is 15 residues. CDR3 region: CASSTTGQGTYEQYF. The CDR3 coding sequence is TGTGCCAGCAGCACGACGGGACAGGGGACCTACGAGCAGTACTTC.

V usage is TRBV7-6 and J usage is TRBJ2-7; TRBD1 is a possible D gene (6 bases). CDR1 and CDR2 from the germline V gene are SGHVS and FNYEAQ. V gave up 1 base and J gave up 0 bases, with 19 bases separating them. The CDR3 runs 18 residues. CDR3 sequence reads: CASSLEDRTAPSSYEQYF. The CDR3 DNA reads as TGTGCCAGCAGCTTAGAAGACCGGACAGCTCCTAGCTCCTACGAGCAGTACTTC.

This rearrangement joins TRBV11-3 to TRBJ1-1; the D gene is possibly TRBD1 (5 bases). V lost 5 bases and J lost 2, with 12 bases in between. Germline loops: CDR1 SGHNT, CDR2 YENEEA. The CDR3 runs to 14 residues. Written as DNA, the CDR3 is TGTGCCAGCAGCACCGGGGGTCCTAACACTGAAGCTTTCTTT. Translated: CASSTGGPNTEAFF.

The chain couples TRBV9 to TRBJ2-1; 10 bases are a match to TRBD2. Germline-derived CDR1 and CDR2 are SGDLS and YYNGEE. The CDR3 extends over 15 amino acids. Unmatched junction bases numbered 7, after V lost 1 base and J lost 9 bases. The CDR3 bases are TGTGCCAGCAGCGTATTAAAGCGGGGGGGCGGTGAGCAGTTCTTC. It specifies CASSVLKRGGGEQFF.

V and J are TRBV2 and TRBJ1-6, with 7 nucleotides matching TRBD1. Trimming at V came to 7 bases and at J to 10 bases, leaving 7 bases not matched to a gene. The CDR3 loop spans 13 amino acids. The germline V gene has CDR1 SNHLY and CDR2 FYNNEI. The CDR3 loop is CASIRQGRSPLHF. Written as DNA, the CDR3 is TGTGCCAGCATCAGACAGGGAAGATCACCCCTCCACTTT.

The chain joins TRBV6-1 to TRBJ2-1; TRBD2 is a possible D gene (6 bases). V was shortened by 1 base and J by 9 bases, with 13 bases between the two germline ends. The CDR3 loop spans 14 amino acids. The germline CDR1 and CDR2 sequences are MNHNS and SASEGT. The CDR3, as DNA: TGTGCCAGCAGTGAAGTAGGAGGGAGCGTTGAGCAGTTCTTC. This gives the protein CASSEVGGSVEQFF.

The J gene is TRBJ1-1, the V gene TRBV7-2; 10 nucleotides line up with TRBD1. The CDR3 is made up of 17 amino acids. Germline loops: CDR1 SGHTA, CDR2 FQGNSA. Trimming removed 3 bases from V and 5 bases from J; junction bases left unmatched: 12. The CDR3 spells CASSFGDRGYRGTEAFF. The CDR3 DNA reads TGTGCCAGCAGCTTTGGGGACAGGGGATATCGGGGGACTGAAGCTTTCTTT.

The CDR3 here is CASSKLDTEAFF. CDR3 bases: TGTGCCAGTAGCAAATTAGACACTGAAGCTTTCTTT. The genes are TRBV19 and TRBJ1-1; D unresolved. Germline V gene sequence: CDR1 LNHDA, CDR2 SQIVND (reference sequence). This CDR3 spans 12 amino acids. Trimming removed 6 bases from V and 3 bases from J, with 8 bases in between.

This clone was observed a single time. The chain joins TRBV19 to TRBJ1-1, with 7 bases fitting TRBD1. V was clipped by 4 bases and J by 7 bases; unmatched bases: 9. The CDR3 runs 14 residues. CDR1 and CDR2 (germline): LNHDA, SQIVND (reference sequence). CDR3 loop: CASSTSQGLGEAFF. Here the CDR3 DNA reads TGTGCCAGTAGTACCTCACAGGGGCTTGGTGAAGCTTTCTTT.

The chain employs TRBV2 and TRBJ1-4; D gene unclear. CDR3 length equals 14 residues. Looked up from germline, CDR1 is SNHLY and CDR2 is FYNNEI. The germline V and J ends were trimmed by 5 bases and 6 bases, with 13 bases remaining between them. This CDR3 is CASSPLTGDEKLFF. CDR3 nucleotides: TGTGCCAGCAGTCCCCTAACCGGGGATGAAAAACTGTTTTTT.

The genes are TRBV10-1 and TRBJ2-1; 7 bases are a match to TRBD2. Trimming took 0 bases from V and 8 from J; bases not matched to a gene: 7. The CDR3 is 15 amino acids. CDR1 and CDR2 from the germline V gene are WNHNN and SYGVQD (reference sequence). CDR3: CASSESYPSGDEQFF. CDR3 DNA: TGCGCCAGCAGTGAGTCGTATCCTAGCGGAGATGAGCAGTTCTTC.

The chain joins TRBV7-9 to TRBJ2-5; 12 nucleotides agree with TRBD1. The CDR3 contains 16 residues. V lost 5 bases and J lost 4; bases outside the gene matches: 8. Per germline, CDR1 SEHNR and CDR2 FQNEAQ (reference sequence). The CDR3 region is CASSLSGTGGAETQYF. For the CDR3, the DNA is TGTGCCAGCAGCCTCTCGGGGACAGGGGGCGCAGAGACCCAGTACTTC.

As for this clone: Other DNA sequences within the sample encode an identical CDR3. The chain uses TRBV5-1 and TRBJ1-2; 8 bases agree with TRBD1. Germline V gives CDR1 SGHRS, CDR2 YFSETQ. CDR3 length: 13 residues. J lost 5 bases, V lost 2 bases, and 2 bases had no gene match. The chain's CDR3 is CASSLQGGYGYTF. CDR3 DNA sequence: TGCGCCAGCAGCTTACAGGGGGGGTATGGCTACACCTTC.